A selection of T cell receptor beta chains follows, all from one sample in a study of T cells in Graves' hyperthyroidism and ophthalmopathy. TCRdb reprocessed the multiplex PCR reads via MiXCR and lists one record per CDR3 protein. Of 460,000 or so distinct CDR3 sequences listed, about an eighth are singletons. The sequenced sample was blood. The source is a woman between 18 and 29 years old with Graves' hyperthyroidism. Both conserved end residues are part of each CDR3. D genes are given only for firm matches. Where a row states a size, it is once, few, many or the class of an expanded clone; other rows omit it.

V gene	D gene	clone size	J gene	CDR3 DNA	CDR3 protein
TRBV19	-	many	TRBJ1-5	TGTGCCAGCCGGACGGATAGCAATCAGCCCCAGCATTTT	CASRTDSNQPQHF
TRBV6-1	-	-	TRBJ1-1	TGTGCCAGCAGCGCGGGGGAACTCGGAGCTTTCTTT	CASSAGELGAFF
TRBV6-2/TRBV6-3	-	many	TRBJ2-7	TGTGCCAGCGCGCGGTCTTACGAGCAGTACTTC	CASARSYEQYF
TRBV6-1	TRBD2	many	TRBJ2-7	TGTGCCAGCAGTTCCCCGGGACTAGGGGAGCAGTACTTC	CASSSPGLGEQYF
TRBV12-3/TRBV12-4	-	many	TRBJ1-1	TGTGCCAGCAGTTTAGGGGAGAGATCCTGGACTGAAGCTTTCTTT	CASSLGERSWTEAFF
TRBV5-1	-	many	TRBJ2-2	TGCGCCAGCAGCTTGGACGTCACCGGGGAGCTGTTTTTT	CASSLDVTGELFF
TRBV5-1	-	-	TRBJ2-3	TGCGCCAGCAGTCACATGGACGGAATGGATACGCAGTATTTT	CASSHMDGMDTQYF
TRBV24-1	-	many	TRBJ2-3	TGTGCCACCAGTGATTTTAAACAGGACGGCACAGATACGCAGTATTTT	CATSDFKQDGTDTQYF
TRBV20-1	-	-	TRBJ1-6	TGCAGTGCCAGCGCCGCGGTTAATCCACCCCTCCACTTT	CSASAAVNPPLHF
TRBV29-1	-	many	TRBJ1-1	TGCAGCGTCGTCTTCGGGGGGGCCGACACTGAAGCTTTCTTT	CSVVFGGADTEAFF
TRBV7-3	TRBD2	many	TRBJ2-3	TGTGCCAGCAGACTAGCGGGGGAAGATACGCAGTATTTT	CASRLAGEDTQYF
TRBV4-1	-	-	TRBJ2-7	TGCGCCAGCAGCCTCGCGCACGGGACGCTAAACGAGCAGTACTTC	CASSLAHGTLNEQYF
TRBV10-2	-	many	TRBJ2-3	TGCGCCAGCAGTAAGGATAGTAAGGATACGCAGTATTTT	CASSKDSKDTQYF
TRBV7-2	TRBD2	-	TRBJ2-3	TGTGCCAGCAGCCCCGGACTAGCGGGAGGGGGGGATACGCAGTATTTT	CASSPGLAGGGDTQYF
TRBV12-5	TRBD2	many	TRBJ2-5	TGTGCTAGTGGCTCAGGGACTAGCGGGATAGAGACCCAGTACTTC	CASGSGTSGIETQYF
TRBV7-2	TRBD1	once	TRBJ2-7	TGTGCCAGCAGCTTAGAGGACAGGGGTTGGGGCTACGAGCAGTACTTC	CASSLEDRGWGYEQYF
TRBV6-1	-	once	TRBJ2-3	TGTGCCAGCAGTGAAACGGTCACCCAGGCGTATTTT	CASSETVTQAYF
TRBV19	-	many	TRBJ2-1	TGTGCCAGTAGTCCCTCTCAGCTAGGGTCCTACAATGAGCAGTTCTTC	CASSPSQLGSYNEQFF
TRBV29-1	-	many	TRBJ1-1	TGCAGCGTTGAAAGGGGGGCTGACGGTGAAGCTTTCTTT	CSVERGADGEAFF
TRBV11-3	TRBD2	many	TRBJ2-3	TGTGCCAGCAGGCGGACTAGCGGGAGGGGAGATACGCAGTATTTT	CASRRTSGRGDTQYF
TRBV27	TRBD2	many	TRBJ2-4	TGTGCCAGCATGGGGCTAGCGGGAGGCCCAGGAAACATTCAGTACTTC	CASMGLAGGPGNIQYF
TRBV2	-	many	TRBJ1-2	TGTGCCAGCTACCACAGGGCCCCTAACTATGGCTACACCTTC	CASYHRAPNYGYTF
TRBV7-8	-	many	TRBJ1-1	TGTGCCAGCAGCTTTGGGGTTCTTACTGAAGCTTTCTTT	CASSFGVLTEAFF
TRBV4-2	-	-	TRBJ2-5	TGTGCCAGCAGCCAAGACAGGGTGCAAGAGACCCAGTACTTC	CASSQDRVQETQYF
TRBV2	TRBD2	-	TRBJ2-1	TGTGCCAGCAGTGCCCAACTAGCGGGGGCCTACAATGAGCAGTTCTTC	CASSAQLAGAYNEQFF
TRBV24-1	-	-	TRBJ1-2	TGTGCCACCAGTGCCGCAGACTTGTACTATGGCTACACCTTC	CATSAADLYYGYTF